This entry lists 2 T cell receptor beta chains sequenced from one sample in a study of patients and donors after allogeneic stem cell transplantation. Each CDR3 protein is one row after TCRdb ran MiXCR on the RT-PCR reads. The sample consists of about 960,000 distinct CDR3 sequences, about a sixth of them appearing once. The sample was blood, either unsorted or a sorted T cell fraction (not recorded which). These receptors originate from a human donor who was either an allogeneic HSCT recipient or a stem cell or donor lymphocyte infusion donor (not recorded which). It is not recorded whose cells these are; they may come from a transplant donor.

V and J are TRBV5-1 and TRBJ2-3; 8 nucleotides line up with TRBD2. This CDR3 comprises 16 residues. V was pared by 4 bases and J by 0 bases, with 7 bases of the junction left unmatched. Germline V gene sequence: CDR1 SGHRS, CDR2 YFSETQ. The CDR3 loop reads CASSVEASGSTDTQYF. CDR3 DNA sequence: TGCGCCAGCAGCGTGGAGGCTAGCGGGAGCACAGATACGCAGTATTTT.

Only a few counts were recorded for this clonotype. This chain joins TRBV4-3 and TRBJ2-3, with D unresolved. This CDR3 comprises 15 residues. V shed 4 bases and J shed 5 bases, with 16 bases lying between them. CDR1 is LGHNA and CDR2 is YSLEER in the germline V gene. CDR3 nucleotides: TGCGCCAGCAGCCCGACCCACGGTCCCGGAGATACGCAGTATTTT. Translated, it gives CASSPTHGPGDTQYF.